This passage covers 16 T cell receptor beta chains from one sample sequenced in a study of T cell responses to AZD1222 COVID-19 vaccine (dated by TCRdb to the early 2020s). The time point label, read with the paper, signifies: baseline before first vaccination. To prepare the library, the immunoSEQ multiplex PCR assay was applied. TCRdb obtained this table from immuneACCESS and retained in-frame rearrangements with V and J assigned. These tables miss some clones; where compared with another copy, unresolved V genes account for less than half of the shortfall, and the remainder is unexplained. This sample has about 170,000 clones in its table, and about nine tenths of those were observed once. The leading ten clones occupy over 1.2% of the sample. This sample comprised peripheral blood, obtained on day 0 of AZD1222 vaccination. Every receptor here comes from an adult in good health.

The chain has TRBV3-1 (or the pseudogene TRBV3-2) and TRBJ2-3; D could derive from TRBD1 or TRBD2 (5 bases each). V lost 0 bases, J lost 4 bases, and 11 bases lay in between. CDR1 LGHDT and CDR2 YNNKEL come from the germline V gene (reference sequence). The CDR3 totals 15 residues. The CDR3 DNA reads TGTGCCAGCAGCCAAGATTTCGGGGCTGCAGATACGCAGTATTTT. Protein: CASSQDFGAADTQYF.

The genes are TRBV6-5 and TRBJ1-2; the D gene is possibly TRBD1 (6 bases). The CDR3 runs to 11 residues. Germline CDR1 reads MNHEY; CDR2 reads SVGAGI. V shed 7 bases and J shed 8 bases, with 11 bases lying between them. This chain's CDR3 is CASKQGIGYTF. The CDR3 nucleotides are TGTGCCAGCAAACAGGGAATCGGCTACACCTTC.

J is TRBJ2-3 and V is TRBV11-2; TRBD2 aligns across 9 bases. V lost 1 base to trimming and J lost 7 bases; unmatched junction nucleotides: 6. The CDR3 extends over 15 amino acids. From germline, CDR1 is SGHAT and CDR2 FQNNGV. This CDR3 reads CASSLVRGGLNTQYF. In DNA form, the CDR3 reads TGTGCCAGCAGCTTAGTGCGGGGGGGGCTAAATACGCAGTATTTT.

This clone came up once. In DNA form, the CDR3 reads TGTGCCAGCAGCTTGACAGACTATGGCTACACCTTC. It specifies CASSLTDYGYTF. This sequence joins TRBV7-9 and TRBJ1-2; tentatively, D is TRBD1 (5 bases). In germline, CDR1 is SEHNR, CDR2 FQNEAQ (reference sequence). The V and J ends lost 3 bases and 3 bases respectively, with 5 bases between them. This CDR3 is built from 12 residues.

The chain uses TRBV27 and TRBJ2-7, with 10 bases aligning to TRBD1. Germline V gene sequence: CDR1 MNHEY, CDR2 SMNVEV (reference sequence). This CDR3 contains 15 residues. Trimming at V came to 2 bases and at J to 3 bases, leaving 4 bases not matched to a gene. The CDR3 here is CASSLTTGGGYEQYF. DNA of the CDR3: TGTGCCAGCAGTTTAACGACAGGGGGCGGCTACGAGCAGTACTTC.

The gene calls are TRBV6-2 or TRBV6-3 and TRBJ1-2; the D gene is possibly TRBD1 (5 bases). Trimming took 0 bases from V and 4 from J, leaving 6 bases between them. The germline CDR1 and CDR2 sequences are MNHEY and SVGEGT. The CDR3 runs 13 residues. CDR3 amino acids: CASSYSTVYGYTF. The CDR3 region has the DNA TGTGCCAGCAGTTACTCGACAGTCTATGGCTACACCTTC.

The genes are TRBV7-2 and TRBJ2-7, with D perhaps matching TRBD2 (7 bases). The germline CDR1 and CDR2 sequences are SGHTA and FQGNSA. The CDR3 consists of 15 residues. V was pared by 2 bases and J by 0 bases, with 11 bases between. CDR3 in amino acids: CASSLIAGASYEQYF. The CDR3 nucleotides are TGTGCCAGCAGCTTAATCGCGGGGGCCTCCTACGAGCAGTACTTC.

The rearrangement links TRBV27 to TRBJ1-2; no clear D. Between the trimmed V and J ends, which lost 5 bases and 4 bases, there was a span of 17 bases. The V gene's germline CDR1 is MNHEY and CDR2 SMNVEV (reference sequence). The CDR3 has 15 amino acids. The CDR3 sequence is CASSAVTEAGYGYTF. The CDR3 nucleotides read TGTGCCAGCAGTGCAGTAACAGAGGCAGGCTATGGCTACACCTTC.

The table lists this clone with a few counts. The V and J genes are TRBV9 and TRBJ1-4, with TRBD1 as a possible D gene (6 bases). The CDR3 loop spans 15 amino acids. V was trimmed by 3 bases and J by 8 bases, leaving 17 bases between them. Germline loops: CDR1 SGDLS, CDR2 YYNGEE. The CDR3 reads CASSAQGGWNEKLFF. The CDR3 DNA reads as TGTGCCAGCAGCGCCCAAGGGGGTTGGAACGAAAAACTGTTTTTT.

The rearrangement uses TRBV3-1 (or the pseudogene TRBV3-2) and TRBJ1-3; 9 nucleotides line up with TRBD1. Germline trimming cut 0 bases from V and 6 bases from J; bases unmatched to any gene: 6. The germline CDR1 and CDR2 sequences are LGHDT and YNNKEL (reference sequence). The CDR3 has 16 amino acids. The chain's CDR3 is CASSQEGQGVLNTIYF. DNA for the CDR3: TGTGCCAGCAGCCAAGAGGGACAGGGTGTCCTAAACACCATATATTTT.

The chain uses TRBV6-5 and TRBJ1-4; 7 nucleotides match TRBD1. This CDR3 comprises 13 residues. V lost 7 bases to trimming and J lost 8 bases; unmatched junction nucleotides: 7. Germline V CDR1 and CDR2: MNHEY, SVGAGI. This CDR3 reads CASNPGGFEKLFF. In DNA form, the CDR3 reads TGTGCCAGCAACCCAGGGGGGTTCGAAAAACTGTTTTTT.

The gene calls are TRBV30 and TRBJ1-1; D is ambiguous. Trimming cost V 3 bases and J 4 bases, with 18 bases left between them. This CDR3 spans 15 amino acids. The germline V gene has CDR1 GTSNPN and CDR2 SVGIG (reference sequence). DNA of the CDR3: TGTGCCTGGAGCGTCCTCTCGGGTCGGGTCACTGAAGCTTTCTTT. Its translation is CAWSVLSGRVTEAFF.

The V and J genes are TRBV28 and TRBJ2-3; tentatively, D is TRBD2 (6 bases). The CDR3 runs to 16 residues. Trimming left V 4 bases short and J 1 base short, with 15 bases between. Germline V CDR1 and CDR2: MDHEN, SYDVKM. In nucleotides, the CDR3 is TGTGCCAGCAGTTCAGCGCTGGGCGGGGGCACAGATACGCAGTATTTT. Translation: CASSSALGGGTDTQYF.

The rearrangement joins TRBV11-2 to TRBJ2-2, with 11 nucleotides matching TRBD1. V gave up 5 bases and J gave up 6 bases; unmatched junction bases: 8. Per germline, CDR1 SGHAT and CDR2 FQNNGV. The CDR3 is made up of 16 amino acids. In DNA form, the CDR3 reads TGTGCCAGCAGCCATTCGGACAGGGGGCGGGCCGGGGAGCTGTTTTTT. It is translated as CASSHSDRGRAGELFF.

In regard to this clone: At one boundary the junction diverges from the germline segment, which might be a read error. CDR3 region: CASSAPRQQPTNYGYTF. As DNA, the CDR3 is TGTGCCAGCAGCGCCCCCAGACAGCAGCCCACTAACTATGGCTATACCTTC. The rearrangement joins TRBV9 to TRBJ1-2; D possibly corresponds to TRBD1 (5 bases). The CDR3 is 17 residues long. Germline CDR1 is SGDLS and CDR2 is YYNGEE.

The chain employs TRBV28 and TRBJ2-7, with unresolved D. Germline-derived CDR1 and CDR2 are MDHEN and SYDVKM. The CDR3 length is 14 residues. V shed 6 bases and J shed 5 bases, with 17 bases lying between them. CDR3 sequence (DNA): TGTGCCAGCAGACCCCTGGAGTCTGTCCACGAGCAGTACTTC. Its translation: CASRPLESVHEQYF.